The 20 T cell receptor beta chains below were found in one sample sequenced in a study of T cell responses to AZD1222 COVID-19 vaccine. TCRdb's table, derived via immunoSEQ multiplex PCR, lists solely in-frame clones and lacks some. In the table there are 150,000 or so clones, over 75% of which are singletons. This specimen was peripheral blood, taken on day 0 of AZD1222 vaccination. The receptors derive from an adult in good health.

V and J are TRBV2 and TRBJ1-5; D unclear. The V end lost 2 bases, the J end lost 5 bases, and 10 bases lay between the germline ends. Germline V gene lookup returns CDR1 SNHLY and CDR2 FYNNEI. The CDR3 runs to 14 residues. The CDR3 nucleotides read TGTGCCAGCAGTGAACAGGTGGGGTATCAGCCCCAGCATTTT. Residues: CASSEQVGYQPQHF.

This clone was counted once. The V gene is TRBV9, the J gene TRBJ2-3; 11 positions agree with TRBD2. V shed 3 bases and J 2 bases; nucleotides not matched to a gene: 8. CDR1 is SGDLS, CDR2 YYNGEE, per germline. This CDR3 comprises 17 residues. CDR3 nucleotides: TGTGCCAGCAGCGCCCAGCTAGCGGGAGGTCCCACAGATACGCAGTATTTT. It yields the protein CASSAQLAGGPTDTQYF.

V is TRBV7-2 and J is TRBJ1-5; D is uncertain. The V end lost 1 base, the J end lost 0 bases, and 4 bases lay between the germline ends. This CDR3 comprises 14 residues. CDR1 and CDR2 from the germline V gene are SGHTA and FQGNSA. The DNA of the CDR3 is TGTGCCAGCAGCTTAGACAGTAGCAATCAGCCCCAGCATTTT. It is translated as CASSLDSSNQPQHF.

The V and J genes are TRBV6-5 and TRBJ2-2, with 12 nucleotides matching TRBD2. V shed 2 bases, J shed 6 bases, and the junction held 1 base outside the gene matches. CDR1 and CDR2 from the germline V gene are MNHEY and SVGAGI. The CDR3 loop spans 15 amino acids. CDR3 amino acids: CASSYGLAGPGELFF. The CDR3 nucleotides read TGTGCCAGCAGTTACGGACTAGCGGGACCCGGGGAGCTGTTTTTT.

The chain combines TRBV5-1 with TRBJ1-6; possible D gene TRBD1, 5 bases. This CDR3 comprises 15 residues. V lost 0 bases, J lost 5 bases, and 9 bases lay in between. Germline V CDR1 and CDR2: SGHRS, YFSETQ. The chain's CDR3 is CASSLETANNSPLHF. In DNA, the CDR3 is TGCGCCAGCAGCTTGGAGACAGCCAATAATTCACCCCTCCACTTT.

The rearrangement joins TRBV2 to TRBJ1-2, with D tentatively TRBD1 (5 bases). The CDR3 length is 14 residues. The V gene's germline CDR1 is SNHLY and CDR2 FYNNEI. With 3 bases removed from V and 5 bases from J, the gap between germline ends came to 13 bases. DNA of the CDR3: TGTGCCAGCAGTGAGCCGGGACGGGAATATGGCTACACCTTC. Protein: CASSEPGREYGYTF.

J is TRBJ2-6 and V is TRBV6-5; D is tentatively TRBD1 or TRBD2 (5 bases each). CDR1 and CDR2 (germline): MNHEY, SVGAGI. The CDR3 is made up of 16 amino acids. Trimming took 0 bases from V and 4 from J, leaving 10 bases between them. The CDR3 bases are TGTGCCAGCAGTTACTCGGGGGTGGCCGGGGCCAACGTCCTGACTTTC. Translated: CASSYSGVAGANVLTF.

The chain recombines TRBV5-5 with TRBJ1-1; D not certain. The CDR3 runs 15 residues. CDR1 SGHKS and CDR2 YYEKEE come from the germline V gene (reference sequence). V lost 3 bases and J 0 bases, leaving 12 bases between the germline ends. The CDR3 spells CASSYGPMMNTEAFF. The CDR3 DNA is TGTGCCAGCAGCTACGGACCGATGATGAACACTGAAGCTTTCTTT.

The V and J genes are TRBV7-2 and TRBJ2-7; 9 nucleotides agree with TRBD2. The CDR3 is made up of 17 amino acids. V was clipped by 3 bases and J by 3 bases; unmatched bases: 12. Germline V gene sequence: CDR1 SGHTA, CDR2 FQGNSA. The CDR3 protein is CASSFGLASTSRYEQYF. DNA for the CDR3: TGTGCCAGCAGCTTCGGACTAGCGTCGACCTCACGCTACGAGCAGTACTTC.

The chain carries TRBV27 and TRBJ2-4, with TRBD2 identical over 9 bases. CDR3 size: 17 residues. Per germline, CDR1 MNHEY and CDR2 SMNVEV (reference sequence). With 4 bases clipped from V and 6 bases from J, the junction kept 13 bases outside the gene matches. In DNA form, the CDR3 reads TGTGCCAGCAGTTCCATAGTGGCGGGAGGGCCTGGAAACATTCAGTACTTC. Its protein product is CASSSIVAGGPGNIQYF.

The V call is TRBV5-1, the J call TRBJ2-6; TRBD1 aligns across 7 bases. The J segment lost 0 bases and the V segment lost 4 bases, leaving 16 bases of the junction unmatched. The length of the CDR3 is 20 residues. Germline V CDR1 and CDR2: SGHRS, YFSETQ. CDR3 sequence: CASSRIVRDSLPSGANVLTF. CDR3 bases: TGCGCCAGCAGCCGGATCGTACGGGACAGTCTCCCCTCTGGGGCCAACGTCCTGACTTTC.

The chain is built from TRBV7-9 and TRBJ1-1, with D perhaps TRBD1 (5 bases). This CDR3 is built from 14 residues. Germline loops: CDR1 SEHNR, CDR2 FQNEAQ (reference sequence). Trimming stripped 6 bases from V and 2 bases from J, with 13 bases between. CDR3 in amino acids: CASSPQASNTEAFF. The CDR3 nucleotides read TGTGCCAGCAGTCCACAGGCCAGCAACACTGAAGCTTTCTTT.

The chain uses TRBV10-3 and TRBJ2-3; maybe TRBD1 (6 bases). In germline, CDR1 is ENHRY, CDR2 SYGVKD. The CDR3 length is 15 residues. V was trimmed by 6 bases and J by 0 bases, leaving 13 bases between them. CDR3 sequence: CAIRGGPPSTDTQYF. CDR3 DNA sequence: TGTGCCATCAGAGGGGGACCGCCGAGCACAGATACGCAGTATTTT.

The V gene is TRBV3-1 (or the pseudogene TRBV3-2), the J gene TRBJ2-2; D is perhaps TRBD1 (5 bases). The CDR3 is 15 residues long. Deletions cut 1 base from V and 0 bases from J, with 6 bases between. Germline V gene sequence: CDR1 LGHDT, CDR2 YNNKEL (reference sequence). The chain's CDR3 is CASSQGGANTGELFF. The CDR3 nucleotides are TGTGCCAGCAGCCAAGGGGGCGCGAACACCGGGGAGCTGTTTTTT.

V and J are TRBV28 and TRBJ2-7; tentative D call: TRBD1 (5 bases). This CDR3 spans 15 amino acids. Trimming pared 4 bases from V and 3 bases from J, leaving 16 bases between. Germline CDR1 and CDR2: MDHEN and SYDVKM. In DNA, the CDR3 is TGTGCCAGCAGTTCCGCCGACAGAGTAGTCTACGAGCAGTACTTC. Protein sequence: CASSSADRVVYEQYF.

This chain links TRBV3-1 (or the pseudogene TRBV3-2) with TRBJ2-1; no clear D. Germline V gene lookup returns CDR1 LGHDT and CDR2 YNNKEL (reference sequence). The CDR3 is 13 amino acids. The V and J ends lost 4 bases and 4 bases respectively, with 8 bases between them. The chain's CDR3 is CASSPSNYNEQFF. The CDR3 bases are TGTGCCAGCAGCCCGTCTAATTACAATGAGCAGTTCTTC.

J is TRBJ2-7 and V is TRBV20-1; D remains unclear. With 3 bases removed from V and 2 bases from J, the gap between germline ends came to 5 bases. CDR1 and CDR2 from the germline V gene are DFQATT and SNEGSKA (reference sequence). The CDR3 is made up of 11 amino acids. The CDR3 DNA sequence: TGCAGTGCTAGCGGCACCTACGAGCAGTACTTC. This sequence encodes CSASGTYEQYF.

This chain joins TRBV28 and TRBJ1-1, with D perhaps TRBD1 (5 bases). In germline, CDR1 is MDHEN, CDR2 SYDVKM. Trimming took 6 bases from V and 3 from J, leaving 20 bases between them. This CDR3 is built from 16 residues. CDR3 sequence reads: CASRSVRFMGDTEAFF. The DNA for the CDR3 is TGTGCCAGCAGGTCCGTACGTTTTATGGGGGACACTGAAGCTTTCTTT.

The chain joins TRBV19 to TRBJ2-2; 7 positions match TRBD1. CDR1 is LNHDA, CDR2 SQIVND, per germline (reference sequence). The CDR3 covers 16 residues. V was pared by 2 bases and J by 1 base, with 4 bases of the junction left unmatched. CDR3 sequence reads: CASSIRDRENTGELFF. The CDR3, as DNA: TGTGCCAGTAGTATAAGAGACAGGGAGAACACCGGGGAGCTGTTTTTT. The full variable domain, completed using reference TRBV19 and TRBJ2-2, is DGGITQSPKYLFRKEGQNVTLSCEQNLNHDAMYWYRQDPGQGLRLIYYSQIVNDFQKGDIAEGYSVSREKKESFPLTVTSAQKNPTAFYLCASSIRDRENTGELFFGEGSRLTVL.

The chain couples TRBV4-2 to TRBJ1-3, with 11 nucleotides matching TRBD1. Germline-derived CDR1 and CDR2 are LGHNA and YNFKEQ. Trimming removed 4 bases from V and 4 bases from J; junction bases left unmatched: 9. CDR3 length: 17 amino acids. This CDR3 is CASSPTGQGAFGNTIYF. The CDR3 DNA is TGTGCCAGCAGCCCTACTGGACAGGGGGCTTTCGGAAACACCATATATTTT.